This TCR beta chain is from a study of vaccination effects on CD4 cells after COVID-19. Investigators separated out CD4+ T cells once 10 days of culture had passed. Between the trimmed V and J ends, which lost 0 bases and 0 bases, there was a span of 8 bases. CDR3 length: 15 residues. CDR1 SGHRS and CDR2 YFSETQ come from the germline V gene. A word on this clone: Its antigen is unidentified.

Using immunoSEQ multiplex PCR, the repertoire was profiled, and TCRdb retains in-frame clones only, with some absent. The sample has over 45,000 clones, about 83% seen once. The material sequenced was CD4+ T cells from PBMCs cultured without peptide, taken before COVID-19 vaccination. The rearrangement joins TRBV5-1 to TRBJ2-3; D gene ambiguous. The TCR comes from a human donor who received a COVID-19 vaccine. The CDR3 sequence is CASSLVGFSTDTQYF. The CDR3 DNA follows: TGCGCCAGCAGCTTGGTTGGATTTAGCACAGATACGCAGTATTTT.